This T cell receptor beta chain was obtained from a study of shared clonotypes between healthy human individuals. Findings of the study overall: Rarefaction indicated that sorted-subset sequencing remained incomplete although depth was large.

In germline, CDR1 is SGHAT, CDR2 FQNNGV. Between the trimmed V and J ends, which lost 1 base and 0 bases, there was a span of 10 bases. This CDR3 spans 16 amino acids. Sequenced by immunoSEQ multiplex PCR; TCRdb stores in-frame clones only, minus some. The sample consists of a few million clones, about 90% of them appearing once. As to this clone: Its matching antigen is unknown.

The receptor comes from a man between 18 and 29 years old in good health. Some clones in this sample may be carry-over from other donors' samples. V is TRBV11-2 and J is TRBJ2-4; D is tentatively TRBD1 or TRBD2 (6 bases each). The sequencing input was naive CD4+ T cells from PBMCs. Subset here: CD45RA+ positively selected. In DNA form, the CDR3 reads TGTGCCAGCAGCTTAGTCGGGGGCTTAGCCAAAAACATTCAGTACTTC. Protein product: CASSLVGGLAKNIQYF.